A selection of T cell receptor beta chains follows, all from one sample in a study of T-cell memory formation after mild COVID-19. TCRdb redid the calling of the 5' RACE reads with MiXCR, one entry per CDR3 protein. The table includes 500,000 to 550,000 distinct CDR3 sequences, around 20% detected once. Material for sequencing was PBMCs or a T cell subset sorted from them (not recorded which). These receptors were taken from an adult woman who had mild COVID-19 (a few samples of this study predate the infection). Cell type and time point are not known. Each CDR3 is given with its conserved first and last residue. A D gene is named only where the DNA matches it firmly. Clone size appears in some rows only: once, few, many, or a class for an expanded clone.

V	size	J	D	DNA	CDR3
TRBV24-1	.	TRBJ2-1	TRBD2	TGTGCCACCAGTGACACCGCCCGACTAGCGGGAGCGAAGAATGAGCAGTTCTTC	CATSDTARLAGAKNEQFF
TRBV5-1	few	TRBJ1-2	.	TGCGCCAGCAGCTTGGTTCCCGAGGACCCTAACTATGGCTACACCTTC	CASSLVPEDPNYGYTF
TRBV9	once	TRBJ2-1	.	TGTGCCAGCTCCGAGGGGGGGGATGCCTACAATGAGCAGTTCTTC	CASSEGGDAYNEQFF
TRBV9	few	TRBJ2-5	TRBD2	TGTGCCAGCACCAAAGGTCCGCTAGCGGGGGAGGGCCAAGAGACCCAGTACTTC	CASTKGPLAGEGQETQYF
TRBV5-5	few	TRBJ2-7	TRBD1	TGTGCCAGCAGCTTGCTGACAGGGCGGCAACTCTCGGTCAGTTACGAGCAGTACTTC	CASSLLTGRQLSVSYEQYF
TRBV2	.	TRBJ2-7	TRBD1	TGTGCCAGCAGTGAGAGGCCGACAGGGGGTAGGTACGAGCAGTACTTC	CASSERPTGGRYEQYF
TRBV5-1	.	TRBJ1-2	TRBD1	TGCGCCAGCAGCGTCCGGGACAGGGGGCGGAACGGCTACACCTTC	CASSVRDRGRNGYTF
TRBV7-2	.	TRBJ1-1	.	TGTGCCAGCAGCTTTTTCAGGGTCACTGAAGCTTTCTTT	CASSFFRVTEAFF
TRBV24-1	.	TRBJ2-3	TRBD1	TGTGCCACCAGTGATTGGGACAGGGCAAGGGGCACAGATACGCAGTATTTT	CATSDWDRARGTDTQYF
TRBV18	.	TRBJ2-7	.	TGTGCCAGCTCACCTATTCCTGACGAGCAGTACTTC	CASSPIPDEQYF
TRBV20-1	.	TRBJ2-5	.	TGCAGTACCGGGACTCAAGAGACCCAGTACTTC	CSTGTQETQYF
TRBV5-8	.	TRBJ2-7	.	TGTGCCAGCAGCTTGGTGGGATCGAACCCCTACGAGCAGTACTTC	CASSLVGSNPYEQYF
TRBV30	.	TRBJ1-1	TRBD1	TGTGCCTGTGCGCGGACAGGGGGGACTGAAGCTTTCTTT	CACARTGGTEAFF
TRBV20-1	.	TRBJ2-1	TRBD1	TGCAGTGCTCCAACCATGGGACAGGGCTCCTACAATGAGCAGTTCTTC	CSAPTMGQGSYNEQFF
TRBV12-3/TRBV12-4	once	TRBJ1-6	TRBD1	TGTGCCAGCAGTAAACAGGGGAACGGGTCACCCCTCCACTTT	CASSKQGNGSPLHF
TRBV6-5	few	TRBJ1-6	TRBD1	TGTGCCAGCAGCCAGACAGGGGAGAGATCACCCCTCCACTTT	CASSQTGERSPLHF
TRBV6-5	.	TRBJ2-3	TRBD2	TGTGCCAGCAGTACGGGACTAGCGACAGATACGCAGTATTTT	CASSTGLATDTQYF
TRBV20-1	many	TRBJ2-2	.	TGCAGTGCTAGTAGGACTCCCAGATGGGGGGAGCTGTTTTTT	CSASRTPRWGELFF
TRBV13	.	TRBJ1-5	TRBD1	TGTGCCAGCAGCCCCGGACAGGGGGCTGGTCAGCCCCAGCATTTT	CASSPGQGAGQPQHF
TRBV11-2	.	TRBJ2-6	.	TGTGCCAGCGCAAGAGTTGGTGGGGCCAACGTCCTGACTTTC	CASARVGGANVLTF
TRBV12-3/TRBV12-4	few	TRBJ2-7	TRBD2	TGTGCCAGCAGTCCCGGGACTAGCGCGTCCTACGAGCAGTACTTC	CASSPGTSASYEQYF
TRBV7-8	.	TRBJ2-3	.	TGTGCCAGCAGCGAAGGGGGGGGCTGGGATACGCAGTATTTT	CASSEGGGWDTQYF
TRBV6-2/TRBV6-3	few	TRBJ2-2	.	TGTGCCAGCAGGCTCAGGGTTTCCGGGGAGCTGTTTTTT	CASRLRVSGELFF
TRBV7-9	.	TRBJ2-3	TRBD2	TGTGCCAGCAGTCCCCTAAGCGGGAGGGGCACAGATACGCAGTATTTT	CASSPLSGRGTDTQYF
TRBV6-6	few	TRBJ2-1	.	TGTGCCAGCAGTTACAGATTCACCTACAATGAGCAGTTCTTC	CASSYRFTYNEQFF
TRBV4-1	few	TRBJ1-1	.	TGCGCCAGCAGCTACGGGCCTGATGAAGCTTTCTTT	CASSYGPDEAFF
TRBV12-3/TRBV12-4	.	TRBJ1-2	.	TGTGCCAGCACCCTAATGGCGGACGGCCAAGGGCATGGCTACACCTTC	CASTLMADGQGHGYTF
TRBV7-9	few	TRBJ1-6	.	TGTGCCAGCAGCCTTGGCAGGCAGATTTATAATTCACCCCTCCACTTT	CASSLGRQIYNSPLHF
TRBV29-1	.	TRBJ2-7	.	TGCAGCGTTGAGTCGGGGGAAACCTACGAGCAGTACTTC	CSVESGETYEQYF
TRBV5-1	.	TRBJ1-2	TRBD1	TGCGCCAGCAGCTTGGGACAGGGGGACGATGGCTACACCTTC	CASSLGQGDDGYTF
TRBV6-4	.	TRBJ1-4	TRBD1	TGTGCCAGCAGTTGGACAGGGGGAATTGGAAAACTGTTTTTT	CASSWTGGIGKLFF
TRBV28	.	TRBJ2-7	.	TGTGCCAGCAGTTTATTGGGATTTGGAGAGCAGTACTTC	CASSLLGFGEQYF
TRBV6-2/TRBV6-3	few	TRBJ1-2	.	TGTGCCAGCAGTTACTCCCCATACGAAAACGGGGCGAAGATTGCTACTAACTATGGCTACACCTTC	CASSYSPYENGAKIATNYGYTF
TRBV12-3/TRBV12-4	many	TRBJ2-2	.	TGTGCCAGCAGGGGGCCGAACACCGGGGAGCTGTTTTTT	CASRGPNTGELFF
TRBV19	few	TRBJ2-1	TRBD2	TGTGCCAGTAGTATCCGTCGGGCGAGCGGGAGGGGGAGCAATGAGCAGTTCTTC	CASSIRRASGRGSNEQFF
TRBV29-1	many	TRBJ2-7	.	TGCAGCGTTAAAAAAATGGTCGGGGGCAAGGGATTCTACGAGCAGTACTTC	CSVKKMVGGKGFYEQYF
TRBV12-3/TRBV12-4	.	TRBJ1-2	.	TGTGCCAGCAGGTCCGGGACGTTCTATGGCTACACCTTC	CASRSGTFYGYTF
TRBV5-1	many	TRBJ1-1	TRBD1	TGCGCCAGCAGGAGTGGCAGGGGGCTGGGCACTGAAGCTTTCTTT	CASRSGRGLGTEAFF
TRBV7-2	few	TRBJ1-4	.	TGTGCCAGCAGCGTCAGTCCTGACAGCCGGACTAATGAAAAACTGTTTTTT	CASSVSPDSRTNEKLFF
TRBV12-3/TRBV12-4	once	TRBJ2-7	.	TGTGCCAGCAGTCTCCAACCCGAGGGGTGGAGCGAGCAGTACTTC	CASSLQPEGWSEQYF
TRBV20-1	.	TRBJ2-5	TRBD2	TGCAGTGCTAGACTAGCGGGCAGAAAAGAGACCCAGTACTTC	CSARLAGRKETQYF
TRBV20-1	.	TRBJ2-7	TRBD1	TGCAGTGCTTCCGGGACAGGGTGGTACGAGCAGTACTTC	CSASGTGWYEQYF
TRBV5-6	.	TRBJ1-4	.	TGTGCCAGCAGCTTGGCGGCACAGGTTCTTAATGAAAAACTGTTTTTT	CASSLAAQVLNEKLFF